This T cell receptor (beta chain) was sequenced for a study of T cell responses to AZD1222 COVID-19 vaccine. Assay used: immunoSEQ multiplex PCR; TCRdb lists only in-frame clones, some missing. The table lists under 200,000 clones, around 93% of them singletons, with 4% to 5.5% in the top ten. This clonotype was sampled from an adult in good health. This material consisted of peripheral blood, taken on day 0 of AZD1222 vaccination.

Here the CDR3 DNA reads TGTGCCAGCAGCTTAGCAGCGGGATGGGACACTGAAGCTTTCTTT. This gives the protein CASSLAAGWDTEAFF. The chain uses TRBV7-2 and TRBJ1-1, with D uncertain. The CDR3 sequence is 15 residues long. V was pared by 0 bases and J by 3 bases, with 11 bases between. Germline CDR1 SGHTA, CDR2 FQGNSA.